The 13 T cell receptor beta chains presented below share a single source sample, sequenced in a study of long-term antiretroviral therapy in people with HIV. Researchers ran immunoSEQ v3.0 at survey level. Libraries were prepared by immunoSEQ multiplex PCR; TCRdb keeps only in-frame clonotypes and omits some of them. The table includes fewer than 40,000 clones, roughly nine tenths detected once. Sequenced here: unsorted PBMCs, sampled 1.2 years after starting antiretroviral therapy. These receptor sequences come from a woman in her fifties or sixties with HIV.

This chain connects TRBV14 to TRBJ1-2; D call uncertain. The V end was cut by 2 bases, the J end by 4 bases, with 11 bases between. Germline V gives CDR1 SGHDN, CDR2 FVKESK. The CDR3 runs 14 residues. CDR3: CASSQRQMIYGYTF. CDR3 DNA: TGTGCCAGCAGCCAACGTCAGATGATCTATGGCTACACCTTC.

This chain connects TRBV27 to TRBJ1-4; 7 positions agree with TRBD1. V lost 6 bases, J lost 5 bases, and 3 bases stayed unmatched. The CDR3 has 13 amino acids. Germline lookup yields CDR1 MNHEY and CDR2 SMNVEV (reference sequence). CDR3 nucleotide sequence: TGTGCCAGCAGCGACAGGGAGAATGAAAAACTGTTTTTT. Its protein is CASSDRENEKLFF. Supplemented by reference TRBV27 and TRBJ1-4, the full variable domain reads EAQVTQNPRYLITVTGKKLTVTCSQNMNHEYMSWYRQDPGLGLRQIYYSMNVEVTDKGDVPEGYKVSRKEKRNFPLILESPSPNQTSLYFCASSDRENEKLFFGSGTQLSVL.

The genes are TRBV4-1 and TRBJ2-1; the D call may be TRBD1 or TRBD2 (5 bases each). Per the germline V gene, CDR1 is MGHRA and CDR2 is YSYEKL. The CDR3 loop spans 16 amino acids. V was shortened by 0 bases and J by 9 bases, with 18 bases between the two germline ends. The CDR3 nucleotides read TGCGCCAGCAGCCAAGATCTATGGGAACGGGGCGGTGAGCAGTTCTTC. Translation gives CASSQDLWERGGEQFF.

The CDR3 sequence: CASAPDSGANYGYTF. The CDR3 nucleotides read TGTGCTAGTGCCCCGGACAGCGGGGCTAACTATGGCTACACCTTC. The V call is TRBV12-5, the J call TRBJ1-2, with D maybe TRBD1 (6 bases). The germline gives CDR1 LGHNT, CDR2 FRNRAP. The CDR3 spans 15 residues. V shed 7 bases and J shed 0 bases, with 15 bases lying between them.

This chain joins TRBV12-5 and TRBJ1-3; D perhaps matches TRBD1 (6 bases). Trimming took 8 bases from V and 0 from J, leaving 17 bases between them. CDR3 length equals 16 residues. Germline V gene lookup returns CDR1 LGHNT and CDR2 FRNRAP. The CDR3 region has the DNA TGTGCTAGTTCCATGCGGGGGGGCAACTCTGGAAACACCATATATTTT. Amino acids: CASSMRGGNSGNTIYF.

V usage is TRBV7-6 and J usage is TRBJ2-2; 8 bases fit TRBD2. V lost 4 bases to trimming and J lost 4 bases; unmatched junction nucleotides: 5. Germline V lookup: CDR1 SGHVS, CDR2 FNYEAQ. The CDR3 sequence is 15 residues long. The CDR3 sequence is CASSSERGFTGELFF. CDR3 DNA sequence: TGTGCCAGCAGCTCAGAGCGGGGGTTCACCGGGGAGCTGTTTTTT.

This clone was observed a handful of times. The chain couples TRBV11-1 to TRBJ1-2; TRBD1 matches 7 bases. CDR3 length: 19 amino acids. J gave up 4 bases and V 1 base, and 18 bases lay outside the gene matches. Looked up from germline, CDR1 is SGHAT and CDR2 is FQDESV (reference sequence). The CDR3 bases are TGTGCCAGCAGCTTAGGTACAGGGGCCGAGCCCCCGCACTTCTATGGCTACACCTTC. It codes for CASSLGTGAEPPHFYGYTF. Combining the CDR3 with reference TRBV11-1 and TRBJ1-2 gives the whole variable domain EAEVAQSPRYKITEKSQAVAFWCDPISGHATLYWYRQILGQGPELLVQFQDESVVDDSQLPKDRFSAERLKGVDSTLKIQPAELGDSAMYLCASSLGTGAEPPHFYGYTFGSGTRLTVV.

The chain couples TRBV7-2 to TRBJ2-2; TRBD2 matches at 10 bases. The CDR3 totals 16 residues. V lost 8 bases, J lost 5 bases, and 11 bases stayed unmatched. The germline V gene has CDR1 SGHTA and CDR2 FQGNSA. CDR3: CASGGAGLARTGELFF. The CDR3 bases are TGTGCCAGCGGAGGGGCGGGACTAGCGAGGACCGGGGAGCTGTTTTTT.

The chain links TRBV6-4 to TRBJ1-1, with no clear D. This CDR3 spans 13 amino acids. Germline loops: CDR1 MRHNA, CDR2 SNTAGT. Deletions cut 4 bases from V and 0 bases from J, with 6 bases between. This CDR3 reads CASSASLNTEAFF. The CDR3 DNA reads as TGTGCCAGCAGTGCGTCCCTGAACACTGAAGCTTTCTTT.

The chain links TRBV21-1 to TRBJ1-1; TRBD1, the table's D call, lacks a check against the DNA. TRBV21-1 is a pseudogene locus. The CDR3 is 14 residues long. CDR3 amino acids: CASSPTPRDIEAFF. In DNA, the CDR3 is TGTGCCAGCAGCCCTACCCCCAGGGACATCGAAGCTTTCTTT.

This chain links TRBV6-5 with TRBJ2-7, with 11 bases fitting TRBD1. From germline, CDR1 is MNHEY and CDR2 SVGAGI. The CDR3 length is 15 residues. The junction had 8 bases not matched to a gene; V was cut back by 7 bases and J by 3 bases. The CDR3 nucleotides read TGTGCCAGCATTAAGGGGACAGGGGGGGGCTACGAGCAGTACTTC. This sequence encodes CASIKGTGGGYEQYF.

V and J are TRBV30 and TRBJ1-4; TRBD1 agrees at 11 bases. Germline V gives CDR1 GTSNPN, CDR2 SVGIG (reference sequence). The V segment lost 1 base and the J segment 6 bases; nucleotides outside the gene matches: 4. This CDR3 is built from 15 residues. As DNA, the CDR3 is TGTGCCTGGAGTGACGGGGGACAGGGGGATGAAAAACTGTTTTTT. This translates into CAWSDGGQGDEKLFF.

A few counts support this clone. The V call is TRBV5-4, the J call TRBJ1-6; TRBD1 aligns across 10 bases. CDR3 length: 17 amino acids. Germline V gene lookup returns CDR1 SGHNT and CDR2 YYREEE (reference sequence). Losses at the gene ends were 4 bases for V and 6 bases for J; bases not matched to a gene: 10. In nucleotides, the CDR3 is TGTGCCAGCAGCCGAAACCGGGACAGGGGTTCTAATTCACCCCTCCACTTT. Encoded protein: CASSRNRDRGSNSPLHF.